This entry lists 8 T cell receptor beta chains sequenced from one sample in a study of blood T cell repertoires in COVID-19. Repertoires were generated with immunoSEQ multiplex PCR, while TCRdb's copy carries only in-frame clones and drops some. This repertoire shows 30,000 to 35,000 clones, 89% found once; its top ten account for under 30%. The sample was peripheral blood. The origin of the receptors is a man aged 80 or over with acute or convalescent COVID-19.

The chain employs TRBV13 and TRBJ2-1, with 12 bases fitting TRBD2. CDR1 is PRHDT and CDR2 is FYEKMQ in the germline V gene (reference sequence). CDR3 size: 15 residues. V lost 1 base to trimming and J lost 10 bases; unmatched junction nucleotides: 5. As DNA, the CDR3 is TGTGCCAGCAGCTTAGACCTAGCGGGAGGGAGAGAGCAGTTCTTC. Amino acids: CASSLDLAGGREQFF.

The CDR3 sequence: CASSHTPGTPGRPQYF. DNA of the CDR3: TGCGCCAGCAGCCATACCCCCGGGACACCGGGCCGGCCCCAGTACTTC. The V gene is TRBV4-1, the J gene TRBJ2-5, with D possibly TRBD1 on 6 matching bases. Germline values: CDR1 MGHRA, CDR2 YSYEKL. This CDR3 has 16 amino acids. Between the trimmed V and J ends, which lost 3 bases and 9 bases, there was a span of 23 bases.

This chain joins TRBV30 and TRBJ1-3, with D uncertain. There are 15 residues in the CDR3. The germline gives CDR1 GTSNPN, CDR2 SVGIG (reference sequence). V lost 2 bases and J 0 bases, leaving 11 bases between the germline ends. CDR3 nucleotide sequence: TGTGCCTGGAGTCGGCCGGGAAACTCTGGAAACACCATATATTTT. This gives the protein CAWSRPGNSGNTIYF.

The chain employs TRBV13 and TRBJ2-1, with a weak D call TRBD2 (5 bases). V was clipped by 5 bases and J by 0 bases, with 11 bases between them. Germline-derived CDR1 and CDR2 are PRHDT and FYEKMQ (reference sequence). This CDR3 comprises 15 residues. CDR3 nucleotide sequence: TGTGCCAGCAGCCCTAGCCGGAGCTCCTACAATGAGCAGTTCTTC. It is translated as CASSPSRSSYNEQFF.

This clone was detected only once. The chain employs TRBV30 and TRBJ1-6; 8 positions match TRBD1. J lost 0 bases, V lost 1 base, and 2 bases had no gene match. Germline lookup yields CDR1 GTSNPN and CDR2 SVGIG (reference sequence). CDR3 size: 16 residues. For the CDR3, the DNA is TGTGCCTGGAGTGGACAGGGGAGCTCCTATAATTCACCCCTCCACTTT. Translation: CAWSGQGSSYNSPLHF.

DNA for the CDR3: TGCGCCAGCAGCGCGGCCCTAGCGGGAGGCTTCTACGAGCAGTACTTC. Its translation: CASSAALAGGFYEQYF. The chain recombines TRBV5-1 with TRBJ2-7; 11 bases align to TRBD2. The junction had 9 bases not matched to a gene; V was cut back by 4 bases and J by 3 bases. The germline V gene encodes CDR1 SGHRS and CDR2 YFSETQ. This CDR3 is built from 16 residues.

This clone was counted a single time. The CDR3 DNA reads as TGTGCCAGCAGCCAGGGGGGACAGGGAAACACCGGGGAGCTGTTTTTT. This encodes CASSQGGQGNTGELFF. The chain carries TRBV4-2 and TRBJ2-2; TRBD1 agrees at 9 bases. This CDR3 has 16 amino acids. Germline-derived CDR1 and CDR2 are LGHNA and YNFKEQ. V lost 3 bases to trimming and J lost 2 bases; unmatched junction nucleotides: 4.

The V and J genes are TRBV2 and TRBJ1-2, with unresolved D. The germline V gene has CDR1 SNHLY and CDR2 FYNNEI. With 1 base removed from V and 8 bases from J, the gap between germline ends came to 20 bases. The CDR3 spans 16 residues. The CDR3 sequence: CASSEEAAGLTRGYTF. The CDR3, as DNA: TGTGCCAGCAGTGAAGAAGCTGCAGGTCTGACCCGAGGCTACACCTTC.